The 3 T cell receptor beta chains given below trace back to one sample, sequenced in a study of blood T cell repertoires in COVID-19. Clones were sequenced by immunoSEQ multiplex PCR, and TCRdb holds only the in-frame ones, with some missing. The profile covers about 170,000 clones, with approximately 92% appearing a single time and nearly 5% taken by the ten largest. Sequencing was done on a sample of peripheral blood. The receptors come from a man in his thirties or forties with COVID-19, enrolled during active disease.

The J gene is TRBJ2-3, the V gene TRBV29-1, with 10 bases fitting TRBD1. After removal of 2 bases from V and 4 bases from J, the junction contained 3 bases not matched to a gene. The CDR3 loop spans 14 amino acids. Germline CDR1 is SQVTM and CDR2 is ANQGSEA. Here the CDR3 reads CSVEPGTGADTQYF. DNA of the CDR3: TGCAGCGTTGAACCCGGGACAGGGGCAGATACGCAGTATTTT.

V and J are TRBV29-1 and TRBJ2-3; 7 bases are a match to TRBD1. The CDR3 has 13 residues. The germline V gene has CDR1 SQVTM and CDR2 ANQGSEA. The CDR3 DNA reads TGCAGGAGGGGGCAGGTATCCACAGATACGCAGTATTTT. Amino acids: CRRGQVSTDTQYF.

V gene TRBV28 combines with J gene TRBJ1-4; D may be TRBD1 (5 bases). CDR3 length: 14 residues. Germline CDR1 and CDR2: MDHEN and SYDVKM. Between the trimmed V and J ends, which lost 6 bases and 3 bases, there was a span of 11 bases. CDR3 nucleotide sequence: TGTGCCAGCAGGCCAGGGATCGCTAATGAAAAACTGTTTTTT. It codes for CASRPGIANEKLFF.